This T cell receptor (beta chain) is drawn from a study of T cells after yellow fever vaccination. They built TCR cDNA with 5'RACE template switching, a step that put in a universal primer site and UMIs. TCRdb independently ran MiXCR on the 5' RACE reads; one entry per CDR3 protein. This table has under 400,000 distinct CDR3 sequences, approximately 12% appearing once. On this clonotype: Its target is unknown.

Germline V gene sequence: CDR1 SGHRS, CDR2 YFSETQ. The V end was cut by 6 bases, the J end by 5 bases, with 21 bases between. The CDR3 runs 15 residues. Study-level points and caveats: Researchers report a weaker secondary response that nonetheless peaked faster, day 5 versus 15. Highly abundant clonotypes carried over from the bulk population could end up in FACS-sorted repertoires as contaminants. Clones from primary vaccination mostly reappeared after the booster (approximately 96% CD4, just over 85% CD8).

This sample comprised CD4+ T cells sorted from PBMCs, obtained 15 days after the yellow fever booster vaccination. The receptor's source is a man younger than 30 who received the YFV17D yellow fever vaccine. This sequence joins TRBV5-1 and TRBJ2-7; D is undetermined. This chain's CDR3 is CASNPMGSGINEQYF. CDR3 in DNA: TGCGCCAGCAACCCCATGGGATCGGGCATCAACGAGCAGTACTTC.